Below are 8 T cell receptor beta chains sequenced from a single sample in a study of long-term antiretroviral therapy in people with HIV (dated by TCRdb to between 2021 and 2024). The immunoSEQ hsTCRB v3.0 assay was used at survey level resolution to sequence the TRB variable region. TCRdb stores this immuneACCESS table with in-frame sequences only. Part of the clones is absent; in the studies checked, under half of the shortfall reflects unresolved V genes, and no reason is known for the rest. In all, the sample holds about 15,000 clones, and 88% of those were seen once. The biggest ten clones account for around 10% of the sample. The source material was unsorted PBMCs, sampled 6.9 years after starting antiretroviral therapy. Receptor source: a man aged 50 to 59 with HIV.

The V call is TRBV15, the J call TRBJ2-1; tentative D call: TRBD2 (5 bases). The length of the CDR3 is 16 residues. V was clipped by 1 base and J by 4 bases, with 14 bases between them. Germline loops: CDR1 LNHNV, CDR2 YYDKDF (reference sequence). CDR3 coding DNA: TGTGCCACCAGCAGAGTCTCCCTAGCAGGTTACAATGAGCAGTTCTTC. It encodes CATSRVSLAGYNEQFF. Variable domain in full (rest from reference TRBV15 and TRBJ2-1): DAMVIQNPRYQVTQFGKPVTLSCSQTLNHNVMYWYQQKSSQAPKLLFHYYDKDFNNEADTPDNFQSRRPNTSFCFLDIRSPGLGDTAMYLCATSRVSLAGYNEQFFGPGTRLTVL.

The chain uses TRBV23-1 and TRBJ1-5, with a tentative D call TRBD1 (5 bases). TRBV23-1 is classed as an ORF, of uncertain function. The CDR3 loop spans 16 amino acids. V was cut by 0 bases and J by 7 bases, with 16 bases left in between. The CDR3 here is CASSQSVRAWGQPQHF. CDR3 sequence (DNA): TGCGCCAGCAGTCAATCTGTCAGGGCGTGGGGGCAGCCCCAGCATTTT.

The V call is TRBV29-1, the J call TRBJ2-5; 9 nucleotides agree with TRBD1. Looked up from germline, CDR1 is SQVTM and CDR2 is ANQGSEA. Losses at the gene ends were 4 bases for V and 7 bases for J; bases not matched to a gene: 13. CDR3 length: 15 amino acids. The CDR3 sequence: CSVGARDRARGTQYF. The DNA for the CDR3 is TGCAGCGTTGGGGCCCGGGACAGGGCTCGAGGGACCCAGTACTTC.

The genes are TRBV27 and TRBJ1-5; D is perhaps TRBD1 (6 bases). CDR1 and CDR2 from the germline V gene are MNHEY and SMNVEV (reference sequence). The CDR3 extends over 14 amino acids. Between the trimmed V and J ends, which lost 5 bases and 11 bases, there was a span of 19 bases. The CDR3 coding sequence is TGTGCCAGCAGTGTGAGGAGAGGGGGGGACACCCAGCATTTT. Amino acids: CASSVRRGGDTQHF.

The rearrangement joins TRBV25-1 to TRBJ2-3; TRBD1 or TRBD2 may be the D gene (5 bases each). Germline V gives CDR1 MGHDK, CDR2 SYGVNS. This CDR3 is 16 amino acids long. V lost 1 base to trimming and J lost 2 bases, with 13 bases between them. The CDR3 here is CASSESTGPFTDTQYF. CDR3 DNA sequence: TGTGCCAGCAGTGAATCTACGGGACCGTTCACAGATACGCAGTATTTT. The full variable domain, in which reference TRBV25-1 and TRBJ2-3 provide the parts outside the CDR3, is EADIYQTPRYLVIGTGKKITLECSQTMGHDKMYWYQQDPGMELHLIHYSYGVNSTEKGDLSSESTVSRIRTEHFPLTLESARPSHTSQYLCASSESTGPFTDTQYFGPGTRLTVL.

V is TRBV30 and J is TRBJ1-1; a possible D gene is TRBD1 (5 bases). The CDR3 covers 11 residues. Trimming left V 7 bases short and J 1 base short, with 7 bases between. The V gene's germline CDR1 is GTSNPN and CDR2 SVGIG (reference sequence). The CDR3 is CASQGNTEAFF. For the CDR3, the DNA is TGTGCCTCCCAGGGGAACACTGAAGCTTTCTTT.

V usage is TRBV4-3 and J usage is TRBJ2-7; 10 nucleotides align to TRBD2. Germline V lookup: CDR1 LGHNA, CDR2 YSLEER. CDR3 size: 16 residues. The V gene end was trimmed by 0 bases and the J gene end by 2 bases; junction bases not matched to a gene: 4. The CDR3 sequence is CASSQELTSGAYEQYF. The CDR3 region has the DNA TGCGCCAGCAGCCAAGAGTTAACTAGCGGGGCCTACGAGCAGTACTTC.

The CDR3 loop reads CASSPTSGFTDTQYF. The CDR3 DNA follows: TGTGCCAGCAGCCCCACTAGCGGTTTCACAGATACGCAGTATTTT. The genes are TRBV11-3 and TRBJ2-3; 8 bases are shared with TRBD2. This CDR3 has 15 residues. V shed 5 bases, J shed 2 bases, and the junction held 6 bases outside the gene matches. CDR1 is SGHNT and CDR2 is YENEEA in the germline V gene.